This TCR beta chain was documented in a study of T cell responses to AZD1222 COVID-19 vaccine. Broader study findings: AZD1222 recipients seropositive at baseline numbered only five to seven.

Assay used: immunoSEQ multiplex PCR; TCRdb lists only in-frame clones, some missing. The table lists 95,000 to 150,000 clones, roughly 90% of them singletons. As concerns this clone: Its antigen is still unknown.

Germline V gene sequence: CDR1 LGHNA, CDR2 YNFKEQ. Deletions cut 3 bases from V and 4 bases from J, with 5 bases between. This CDR3 is 12 amino acids long. The source is an adult who received the AZD1222 COVID-19 vaccine. J is TRBJ2-3 and V is TRBV4-2, with unresolved D. This specimen was peripheral blood, taken 28 days after the second AZD1222 dose. The CDR3 sequence is CASSQRADTQYF. The CDR3, as DNA: TGTGCCAGCAGCCAGCGCGCAGATACGCAGTATTTT.